The 30 T cell receptor beta chains given below trace back to one sample, sequenced in a study of technical replicates of blood from a few donors. This table comes from immunoSEQ multiplex PCR, and its TCRdb copy is limited to in-frame clones, with some not included. The table has more than 90,000 clones, 95% seen once. Sequencing input: T cells isolated from PBMCs. The receptor source for this set is a human donor in good health.

This clone was recorded only once. The chain links TRBV10-3 to TRBJ2-1, with TRBD2 identical over 10 bases. Germline loops: CDR1 ENHRY, CDR2 SYGVKD. The CDR3 has 13 amino acids. Trimming at V came to 7 bases and at J to 6 bases, leaving 3 bases not matched to a gene. The CDR3 sequence: CAITSGRANEQFF. CDR3 nucleotide sequence: TGTGCCATCACGAGCGGGAGGGCCAATGAGCAGTTCTTC.

The V gene is TRBV5-4, the J gene TRBJ2-3, with 14 nucleotides matching TRBD2. Germline lookup yields CDR1 SGHNT and CDR2 YYREEE (reference sequence). The V and J ends lost 5 bases and 6 bases, in that order; junction bases with no gene match: 11. The CDR3 runs 17 residues. CDR3 nucleotides: TGTGCCAGCAGACCCGGGACTAGCGGGGGATCCTACGATACGCAGTATTTT. Translated, it gives CASRPGTSGGSYDTQYF.

The chain combines TRBV7-9 with TRBJ1-2; the D is unclear. Trimming removed 5 bases from V and 2 bases from J, with 21 bases in between. This CDR3 is built from 17 residues. CDR1 SEHNR and CDR2 FQNEAQ come from the germline V gene (reference sequence). The CDR3: CASSPRPFLGENYGYTF. The CDR3 coding sequence is TGTGCCAGCAGCCCCAGACCCTTTCTGGGAGAAAACTATGGCTACACCTTC.

V and J are TRBV28 and TRBJ1-5; D uncertain. The germline V gene encodes CDR1 MDHEN and CDR2 SYDVKM. Trimming stripped 6 bases from V and 3 bases from J, with 15 bases between. The CDR3 runs 15 residues. The CDR3: CASSSLTRDNQPQHF. CDR3 in DNA: TGTGCCAGCAGCTCCCTAACTAGGGACAATCAGCCCCAGCATTTT.

As DNA, the CDR3 is TGTGCCAGTTCGACAGGGCCCCCCTACAATGAGCAGTTCTTC. Protein sequence: CASSTGPPYNEQFF. The rearrangement joins TRBV2 to TRBJ2-1; TRBD1 matches at 7 bases. This CDR3 has 14 amino acids. V lost 9 bases to trimming and J lost 2 bases; unmatched junction nucleotides: 7. Germline V lookup: CDR1 SNHLY, CDR2 FYNNEI.

This sequence joins TRBV14 and TRBJ1-2; tentatively, D is TRBD1 (5 bases). CDR3 size: 15 residues. The V gene lost 5 bases and the J gene lost 5 bases, with 18 bases spanning the gap. From germline, CDR1 is SGHDN and CDR2 FVKESK. CDR3 in DNA: TGTGCCAGCAGCTATTTCGGCGGGGCGTCATATGGCTACACCTTC. It specifies CASSYFGGASYGYTF.

The rearrangement links TRBV6-6 to TRBJ2-2; 8 bases match TRBD1. Per germline, CDR1 MNHNY and CDR2 SVGAGI (reference sequence). Trimming at V came to 10 bases and at J to 2 bases, leaving 3 bases not matched to a gene. CDR3 size: 13 residues. The CDR3 nucleotides read TGTGCCACCGGACAGGGTAACACCGGGGAGCTGTTTTTT. It translates to CATGQGNTGELFF.

The chain is built from TRBV9 and TRBJ2-1, with D perhaps matching TRBD2 (5 bases). The CDR3 consists of 15 residues. The V end was cut by 0 bases, the J end by 9 bases, with 16 bases between. Germline V CDR1 and CDR2: SGDLS, YYNGEE. CDR3 residues: CASSVVEVRGSEQFF. CDR3 nucleotides: TGTGCCAGCAGCGTAGTGGAGGTCCGGGGTAGTGAGCAGTTCTTC.

The chain has TRBV6-6 and TRBJ2-1; 7 bases line up with TRBD1. Germline CDR1 and CDR2: MNHNY and SVGAGI (reference sequence). V lost 4 bases and J lost 8; bases outside the gene matches: 14. The CDR3 sequence is 16 residues long. Written as DNA, the CDR3 is TGTGCCAGCAGTTGGAGTTTAGTAAAGGGGGCGGATGAGCAGTTCTTC. It yields the protein CASSWSLVKGADEQFF.

This rearrangement joins TRBV11-1 to TRBJ1-6; D remains unclear. The V gene lost 3 bases and the J gene lost 4 bases, with 7 bases spanning the gap. Germline V gene lookup returns CDR1 SGHAT and CDR2 FQDESV (reference sequence). The CDR3 is made up of 14 amino acids. CDR3 in DNA: TGTGCCAGCAGCTTGAGTGCTTATAATTCACCCCTCCACTTT. It codes for CASSLSAYNSPLHF.

The chain is built from TRBV2 and TRBJ1-1; 8 nucleotides align to TRBD1. Germline-derived CDR1 and CDR2 are SNHLY and FYNNEI. The ends lost 4 bases at V and 5 bases at J; junction bases unmatched: 3. The length of the CDR3 is 13 residues. CDR3 bases: TGTGCCAGCAGTGGACAGGGGTTTACTGAAGCTTTCTTT. It encodes CASSGQGFTEAFF.

The chain links TRBV10-2 to TRBJ2-3; the match to TRBD2 covers 7 bases. This CDR3 has 15 amino acids. Losses at the gene ends were 4 bases for V and 4 bases for J; bases not matched to a gene: 8. Germline CDR1 and CDR2: WSHSY and SAAADI. CDR3 sequence (DNA): TGCGCCAGCAGTGCCCCAAGCGGGATCGCAGATACGCAGTATTTT. Protein product: CASSAPSGIADTQYF.

The V and J genes are TRBV2 and TRBJ2-3; perhaps TRBD1 as D (5 bases). This CDR3 region has 14 residues. The V end was cut by 6 bases, the J end by 7 bases, with 17 bases between. From germline, CDR1 is SNHLY and CDR2 FYNNEI. This CDR3 is CASRVDRRPHTQYF. The CDR3 DNA reads TGTGCCAGCAGGGTTGACAGACGACCGCATACGCAGTATTTT.

The rearrangement links TRBV7-9 to TRBJ2-7, with D unresolved. This CDR3 has 14 residues. Germline V CDR1 and CDR2: SEHNR, FQNEAQ (reference sequence). V shed 4 bases and J shed 3 bases, with 13 bases lying between them. The CDR3 DNA reads TGTGCCAGCAGCTCCACTAAGGTGGACTACGAGCAGTACTTC. It is translated as CASSSTKVDYEQYF. Supplemented by reference TRBV7-9 and TRBJ2-7, the full variable domain reads DTGVSQNPRHKITKRGQNVTFRCDPISEHNRLYWYRQTLGQGPEFLTYFQNEAQLEKSRLLSDRFSAERPKGSFSTLEIQRTEQGDSAMYLCASSSTKVDYEQYFGPGTRLTVT.

The CDR3 DNA reads TGCGCCAGCAGCCAACTTGCCGGCGGAGGCTATAGCAATCAGCCCCAGCATTTT. This gives the protein CASSQLAGGGYSNQPQHF. The chain is built from TRBV4-1 and TRBJ1-5; D ambiguous. The V gene's germline CDR1 is MGHRA and CDR2 YSYEKL. The CDR3 is 18 amino acids. The V and J ends lost 2 bases and 0 bases respectively, with 17 bases between them.

The chain has TRBV28 and TRBJ2-2; 7 nucleotides agree with TRBD1. This CDR3 region has 14 residues. Germline V gene data show CDR1 as MDHEN and CDR2 as SYDVKM. J was trimmed by 4 bases and V by 3 bases; bases with no gene match: 2. CDR3 in DNA: TGTGCCAGCAGTTTTAGGGGGCCCACCGGGGAGCTGTTTTTT. Translation: CASSFRGPTGELFF. The full variable domain, with the rest looked up from reference TRBV28 and TRBJ2-2, is DVKVTQSSRYLVKRTGEKVFLECVQDMDHENMFWYRQDPGLGLRLIYFSYDVKMKEKGDIPEGYSVSREKKERFSLILESASTNQTSMYLCASSFRGPTGELFFGEGSRLTVL.

In DNA, the CDR3 is TGCGCCAGCAGCTTAAGTGGAGCAGAAGAGACCCAGTACTTC. Residues: CASSLSGAEETQYF. The chain employs TRBV5-1 and TRBJ2-5; D call uncertain. Germline lookup yields CDR1 SGHRS and CDR2 YFSETQ. Trimming removed 2 bases at V and 3 bases at J, with 11 bases between. The CDR3 length is 14 residues. Based on the CDR3 plus reference TRBV5-1 and TRBJ2-5, the full variable domain is KAGVTQTPRYLIKTRGQQVTLSCSPISGHRSVSWYQQTPGQGLQFLFEYFSETQRNKGNFPGRFSGRQFSNSRSEMNVSTLELGDSALYLCASSLSGAEETQYFGPGTRLLVL.

With respect to this clone: At one of its ends the junction is not consistent with the germline gene, which may arise from a read error. The chain couples TRBV19 to TRBJ1-5, with no clear D. The CDR3 has 16 residues. The germline gives CDR1 LNHDA, CDR2 SQIVND (reference sequence). In DNA, the CDR3 is TGTGCCAGTAGTATAGAAGACGGAATTAGCGATCAGCCCCAGCATTTT. Translating it yields CASSIEDGISDQPQHF.

V is TRBV6-5 and J is TRBJ2-2; weak D call: TRBD2 (5 bases). Trimming left V 6 bases short and J 1 base short, with 12 bases between. This CDR3 comprises 15 residues. CDR1 is MNHEY and CDR2 is SVGAGI in the germline V gene. CDR3 in amino acids: CASSYAGMNTGELFF. The CDR3 bases are TGTGCCAGCAGCTATGCCGGGATGAACACCGGGGAGCTGTTTTTT.

V is TRBV7-9 and J is TRBJ2-7; TRBD1 agrees at 7 bases. CDR3 size: 14 residues. From germline, CDR1 is SEHNR and CDR2 FQNEAQ (reference sequence). V lost 11 bases, J lost 7 bases, and 17 bases stayed unmatched. This chain's CDR3 is CAFHEGAISGEQYF. Here the CDR3 DNA reads TGTGCCTTTCACGAGGGGGCCATAAGTGGGGAGCAGTACTTC.

J is TRBJ1-1 and V is TRBV5-1, with 7 bases that match TRBD1. Trimming removed 3 bases from V and 1 base from J; junction bases left unmatched: 6. The germline gives CDR1 SGHRS, CDR2 YFSETQ. This CDR3 comprises 15 residues. The CDR3 DNA sequence: TGCGCCAGCAGCTCGACAGGGCTGAGGAACACTGAAGCTTTCTTT. Translation gives CASSSTGLRNTEAFF.

The gene calls are TRBV12-2 and TRBJ2-7; TRBD1 is the table's D call and was not checked against the DNA. TRBV12-2 is a pseudogene locus. The CDR3 has 14 amino acids. The CDR3 loop reads CASLPQGPDYEQYF. CDR3 bases: TGTGCAAGTCTCCCACAGGGTCCGGACTACGAGCAGTACTTC.

V and J are TRBV10-3 and TRBJ2-5; D is undetermined. CDR1 is ENHRY and CDR2 is SYGVKD in the germline V gene. CDR3 size: 15 residues. V was cut by 8 bases and J by 5 bases, with 21 bases left in between. Written as DNA, the CDR3 is TGTGCCATCTCAACCCCGGGTCTAGAGGTGGAGACCCAGTACTTC. Translation gives CAISTPGLEVETQYF.

The chain links TRBV2 to TRBJ2-7; the match to TRBD1 covers 8 bases. V gave up 8 bases and J gave up 0 bases; unmatched junction bases: 6. Germline V lookup: CDR1 SNHLY, CDR2 FYNNEI. This CDR3 is built from 14 residues. CDR3 sequence: CASLLGQASYEQYF. The CDR3 DNA reads TGTGCCAGCCTCTTGGGACAGGCCTCCTACGAGCAGTACTTC.

The J gene is TRBJ1-2, the V gene TRBV11-2; D uncertain. The CDR3 runs to 15 residues. Germline V gene sequence: CDR1 SGHAT, CDR2 FQNNGV. V lost 0 bases, J lost 5 bases, and 13 bases lay in between. CDR3 amino acids: CASSLEGSRGYGYTF. CDR3 DNA: TGTGCCAGCAGCTTAGAGGGTTCCAGAGGATATGGCTACACCTTC. Complete variable domain (other parts from reference TRBV11-2 and TRBJ1-2): EAGVAQSPRYKIIEKRQSVAFWCNPISGHATLYWYQQILGQGPKLLIQFQNNGVVDDSQLPKDRFSAERLKGVDSTLKIQPAKLEDSAVYLCASSLEGSRGYGYTFGSGTRLTVV.

The chain's CDR3 is CASSRGGTEYGYTF. The DNA for the CDR3 is TGTGCCAGCAGCCGTGGGGGGACGGAATATGGCTACACCTTC. V is TRBV11-2 and J is TRBJ1-2; possibly TRBD1 for D (5 bases). The CDR3 has 14 residues. CDR1 is SGHAT, CDR2 FQNNGV, per germline. The germline V and J ends were trimmed by 5 bases and 5 bases, with 15 bases remaining between them.

The V call is TRBV28, the J call TRBJ1-3; 7 bases line up with TRBD1. In germline, CDR1 is MDHEN, CDR2 SYDVKM. V lost 4 bases to trimming and J lost 4 bases; unmatched junction nucleotides: 4. The CDR3 extends over 14 amino acids. The CDR3 DNA follows: TGTGCCAGCAGTTCCGGGACAGCCGGAAACACCATATATTTT. This translates into CASSSGTAGNTIYF.

With respect to this clone: Its ends do not fully match the called genes, so a read error is possible. The chain is built from TRBV5-1 and TRBJ2-7; TRBD1 matches 8 bases. Germline V gives CDR1 SGHRS, CDR2 YFSETQ. The CDR3 length is 13 residues. CDR3 protein: CASSLWDRQERYF. The CDR3 DNA follows: TGCGCCAGCAGCTTGTGGGACAGGCAAGAGCGGTACTTC. Supplemented by reference TRBV5-1 and TRBJ2-7, the full variable domain reads KAGVTQTPRYLIKTRGQQVTLSCSPISGHRSVSWYQQTPGQGLQFLFEYFSETQRNKGNFPGRFSGRQFSNSRSEMNVSTLELGDSALYLCASSLWDRQERYFGPGTRLTVT.

This chain uses TRBV27 with TRBJ2-3; no clear D. V shed 6 bases and J shed 4 bases, with 5 bases lying between them. Germline values: CDR1 MNHEY, CDR2 SMNVEV (reference sequence). This CDR3 is built from 11 residues. For the CDR3, the DNA is TGTGCCAGCAGCAAATCAGATACGCAGTATTTT. The encoded protein is CASSKSDTQYF.

As DNA, the CDR3 is TGTGCCAGCAGACTAGGGACAGGGGGAGATGGCTACACCTTC. Its translation is CASRLGTGGDGYTF. The V call is TRBV11-2, the J call TRBJ1-2; 11 bases line up with TRBD1. V gave up 6 bases and J gave up 6 bases; unmatched junction bases: 6. The CDR3 is made up of 14 amino acids. From germline, CDR1 is SGHAT and CDR2 FQNNGV.